Described below is a single TCR beta chain sequence and its context. Its target is unknown. Other DNA sequences in this sample translate to the same CDR3. The data stem from a study of shared clonotypes between healthy human individuals. Overall study findings and caveats: Clonotype sharing levels among donors were expected to vary with sequencing depth. Sharing across a few donors was seen in 4% to 6.5% of naive CD4 clonotypes.

Trimming removed 7 bases from V and 5 bases from J, with 15 bases in between. Looked up from germline, CDR1 is SGHRS and CDR2 is YFSETQ. The CDR3 runs to 13 residues. Deep was the level at which the assay was run. Only in-frame clones appear in the TCRdb table, and some are missing; sequencing was by immunoSEQ multiplex PCR. The sample consists of more than 550,000 clones, 90% of them appearing once. The sequencing sample was made of memory CD8+ T cells from PBMCs. The subset denotes: CD45RO+ cells pooled with CCR7-negative TemRA cells. The clonotype originates from a man aged 18 to 29 in good health. Some clones in this sample may be carry-over from other donors' samples. This chain links TRBV5-1 with TRBJ1-1; D is perhaps TRBD1 (5 bases). This chain's CDR3 is CASSPGGATEAFF. The CDR3 bases are TGCGCCAGCTCCCCCGGTGGGGCTACTGAAGCTTTCTTT. Using reference TRBV5-1 and TRBJ1-1 for the parts outside the CDR3, the full variable domain is KAGVTQTPRYLIKTRGQQVTLSCSPISGHRSVSWYQQTPGQGLQFLFEYFSETQRNKGNFPGRFSGRQFSNSRSEMNVSTLELGDSALYLCASSPGGATEAFFGQGTRLTVV.